The T cell receptor (beta chain) described here comes from a study of blood T cell repertoires in COVID-19. For the study at large: Some COVID-19 samples were acute and others convalescent; all came from the United States, Italy and Spain. T cells, B-cell-depleted T cells, or PBMCs supplied cDNA or gDNA.

The V gene's germline CDR1 is SGHRS and CDR2 YFSETQ. CDR3 size: 15 residues. V lost 2 bases, J lost 2 bases, and 12 bases lay in between. This clone was counted only a few times. Other DNA sequences in this specimen translate into the identical CDR3. Original processing methods: Scientists estimated how many nucleated cells there were by amplifying reference gene primers. Sequenced by immunoSEQ multiplex PCR; TCRdb stores in-frame clones only, minus some. Clone size and the V and J calls come from that table; the DNA yielded D and trimming. The repertoire holds around 170,000 clones, about 74% seen once, with 2.5% to 3% in the top ten.

The sequenced sample consisted of peripheral blood. The chain recombines TRBV5-1 with TRBJ2-3; D is possibly TRBD2 (6 bases). The sequence was obtained from a woman older than 75 with acute or convalescent COVID-19. The CDR3 sequence: CASSFSAGYTDTQYF. As DNA, the CDR3 is TGCGCCAGCAGCTTCTCCGCGGGATACACAGATACGCAGTATTTT.